What follows describes a single TCR beta chain. Using RNA template, CDR3s of TCR alpha and beta were amplified with iRepertoire arm-PCR. TCRdb reprocessed the multiplex PCR reads with MiXCR, giving one entry per CDR3 protein. The sample has about 130,000 distinct CDR3 sequences; more than 20% are singletons. The data derive from a study of glioma-infiltrating T cells. Trimming took 5 bases from V and 1 from J; bases not matched to a gene: 1. This CDR3 has 14 amino acids. The V gene's germline CDR1 is SGHAT and CDR2 FQNNGV. The receptor's source is a human donor with low-grade glioma or glioblastoma, undergoing nonglioma brain surgery, or in good health (not recorded which). The chain links TRBV11-2 to TRBJ2-7; 11 positions match TRBD2. Sequencing was done on a sample of glioma tissue, nonneoplastic brain tissue, or PBMCs (not recorded which). The CDR3 loop reads CASSIAGGSYEQYF. CDR3 nucleotide sequence: TGTGCCAGCAGCATAGCGGGAGGGTCCTACGAGCAGTACTTC.